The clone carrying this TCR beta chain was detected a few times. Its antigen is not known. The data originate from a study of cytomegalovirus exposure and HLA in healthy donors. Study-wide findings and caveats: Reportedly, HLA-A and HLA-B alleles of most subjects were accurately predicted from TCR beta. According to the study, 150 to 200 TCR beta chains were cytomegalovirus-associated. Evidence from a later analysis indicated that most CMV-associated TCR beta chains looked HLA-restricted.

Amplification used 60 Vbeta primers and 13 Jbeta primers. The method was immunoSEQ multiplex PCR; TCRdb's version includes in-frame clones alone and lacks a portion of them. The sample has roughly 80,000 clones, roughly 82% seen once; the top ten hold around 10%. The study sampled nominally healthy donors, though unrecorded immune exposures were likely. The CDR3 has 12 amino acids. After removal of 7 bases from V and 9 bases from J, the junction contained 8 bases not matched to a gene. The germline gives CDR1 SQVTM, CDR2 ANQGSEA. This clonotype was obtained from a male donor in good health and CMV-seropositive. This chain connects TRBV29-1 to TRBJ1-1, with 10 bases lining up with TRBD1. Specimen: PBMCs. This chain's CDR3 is CSASGTGVKAFF. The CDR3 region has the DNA TGCAGCGCATCCGGGACAGGGGTTAAAGCTTTCTTT. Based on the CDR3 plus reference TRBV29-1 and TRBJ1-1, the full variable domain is SAVISQKPSRDICQRGTSLTIQCQVDSQVTMMFWYRQQPGQSLTLIATANQGSEATYESGFVIDKFPISRPNLTFSTLTVSNMSPEDSSIYLCSASGTGVKAFFGQGTRLTVV.